This note documents a single T cell receptor (beta chain) sequence. The sample comes from a study of cytomegalovirus exposure and HLA in healthy donors. Germline V gene lookup returns CDR1 SGHDT and CDR2 YYEEEE. J gave up 7 bases and V 2 bases, and 9 bases lay outside the gene matches. The CDR3 runs 17 residues. 13 Jbeta primers and 60 Vbeta primers were used for the PCR. Sequencing used immunoSEQ multiplex PCR; TCRdb keeps in-frame clones, though not all of them. The table lists 87,000 or so clones, around 8% of them singletons. Input material: PBMCs. The rearrangement links TRBV5-6 to TRBJ2-1, with 13 bases fitting TRBD2. The clonotype originates from a man aged 45 to 65 in good health and CMV-seronegative. CDR3 in amino acids: CASSFRTSGSLRNEQFF. The CDR3 DNA follows: TGTGCCAGCAGCTTTCGGACTAGCGGGAGCCTTAGGAATGAGCAGTTCTTC.